The TCR beta chain under discussion was sequenced for a study of T cells in Graves' hyperthyroidism and ophthalmopathy. TCR beta CDR3 sequences were amplified from RNA transcripts. An initial round of RT-PCR targeting the TCR CDR3 relied on the HTBI primer set. Each CDR3 protein gets one entry after TCRdb re-called the multiplex PCR reads with MiXCR. This sample has fewer than 650,000 distinct CDR3 sequences, with about 14% found just once. This clonotype was observed at least ten times. Per the germline V gene, CDR1 is SEHNR and CDR2 is FQNEAQ (reference sequence). V dropped 1 base and J dropped 2 bases, with 6 bases sitting between them. This CDR3 has 13 amino acids.

The V and J genes are TRBV7-9 and TRBJ2-7; D remains ambiguous. Sequenced material: blood. The origin of this receptor is a woman in her thirties or forties with Graves' ophthalmopathy. CDR3 sequence reads: CASSLEDPYEQYF. The CDR3 coding sequence is TGTGCCAGCAGCTTAGAGGACCCCTACGAGCAGTACTTC.